The entry that follows covers one T cell receptor beta chain sequence. Only a few counts were recorded for this clone. The clone's antigen remains unknown. Qualities for individual bases were not recorded, and no much larger clone is one base off. The record originates from a study of cytomegalovirus exposure and HLA in healthy donors (dated by TCRdb to about 2017). Turning to the overall study: An earlier analysis of several hundred of the donors reported 276 Gb of sequence data and 95 million to 140 million unique TCR beta sequences obtained from about 179 million T cells. An early release covering some 640 HLA-typed donors comprised about 320 gigabases of sequencing data and approximately 80 million unique TCR sequences. The genetic ancestry cluster associated with self-reported Caucasian donors included over 65% of the 300 to 450 genotyped donors. The study was designed to test whether signatures of past pathogen exposure could be identified by cataloging public T cell receptors. The study used immunosequencing to profile the T cell repertoires of several hundred subjects and linked those repertoires to cytomegalovirus serostatus. Besides the first cohort of roughly 640 subjects, a separate validation cohort made up of 95 to 150 different subjects was used. To predict cytomegalovirus infection status, the study brought together high-throughput TCR immunosequencing, statistical association of individual TCRs with disease status, and machine learning. To study patterns of TCR occurrence, a later analysis re-analyzed previously published TCR beta repertoires from more than 550 donors and added high-resolution HLA genotyping. The later analysis used no new phenotypic data to find candidate immune exposures, relying instead on TCR beta sequences and their occurrence across donors. An earlier analysis of around 640 of the donors used high-throughput TCR beta sequencing to judge whether each TCR beta V gene segment behaved as functional or pseudogenic. Donor age, sex, ethnicity and CMV serostatus were compiled alongside the repertoire data. A later genetic analysis took genome-wide SNP genotypes for 398 of the 666 donors and used that subset as a discovery cohort. All discovery cohort repertoires had been generated using a single sequencing platform. HLA typing included class I and class II loci at four-digit resolution. Typing coverage differed by locus: A, B, C, DRB1 and DQB1 were typed in about 620-630 donors, DQA1 in roughly 500, DPA1 in around 610, and DPB1 in roughly 470. Four to six DR-DQ haplotypes were handled as single units for association and clustering, since linkage in the cohort was strong. Among several hundred genotyped donors of the cohort, an average of roughly 230,000 unique TCR beta nucleotide sequences was sequenced per donor, of which roughly 17% were non-productive.

The CDR3 starts with the cysteine, ends with the phenylalanine, and has 15 residues. The DNA shown is the 45-base CDR3, in frame from base 1. Looking up the germline V gene (reference sequence) yields CDR1 SEHNR and CDR2 FQNEAQ. Findings and caveats that apply to the study as a whole: A later analysis found that TCR association rates varied across HLA loci, with DRB1 alleles showing the most associated TCRs and HLA-C alleles the fewest. The earlier analysis of about 600 of the donors excluded 15 to 20 rarely observed V segments, including chromosome 9 orphons, because counts were too low. Immune exposure information for the cohort was limited to CMV serostatus. Because HLA typing was missing for some donors at each locus, association tests included only the typed subset. V-gene and J-gene trimming of TCR beta chains was associated with a missense DCLRE1C variant in a later genetic analysis, and the association was replicated in an independent cohort. A further reported finding was that TCR beta sequences accurately predicted the HLA-A and HLA-B alleles for most subjects in the first cohort. The classifier was reported to diagnose cytomegalovirus status with high specificity and sensitivity in both the original and validation cohorts. According to a later analysis, most CMV-associated TCR beta chains appeared to be HLA-restricted, and the HLA associations seemed to be driven largely by CMV exposure. Some IMGT-functional V segments, including TRBV6-2 and TRBV6-3, could not be distinguished by the 87-base-pair reads and were therefore excluded. At a false discovery rate of 0.05, a later analysis linked around 17,000 TCR beta sequences to specific HLA alleles. In an earlier analysis of more than 500 of the donors, most TCR beta V segments appeared in productive rearrangements about 90% or about 30% of the time, broadly matching IMGT annotations. The sequencing pipeline was judged likely to have produced a cluster of highly shared sequence variants as a technical artifact. Roughly uniform sequencing depth across donors was assumed in presence/absence analyses, although this assumption may not hold. The study listed around 160 TCR beta chains as associated with cytomegalovirus. Several of the top co-occurrence clusters appeared to be linked to parvovirus B19, influenza, CMV and Epstein-Barr virus, according to a later analysis. This cohort had only TCR beta chains sequenced, and the lack of alpha or paired-chain data limited which features could be detected. In vitro tests confirmed that three of the cytomegalovirus-associated TCR beta chains recognize cytomegalovirus antigens. Compared with the roughly 600-donor mean, donors in an Asian-associated ancestry cluster had fewer N-insertions in productive TCRs, according to a later genetic analysis. Most TCR sequences were seen in very few donors, while some public TCRs were found in many individuals. Assigning TCR associations to individual alleles was difficult when HLA alleles, especially DR and DQ, strongly co-occurred. Linkage disequilibrium might explain the correlated functional status among segregating V segments, but an unknown experimental factor could not be excluded. A later analysis found that HLA-associated TCR beta chains were more clonally expanded and had lower generation probabilities than equally common non-associated chains. The authors suggested that the approach could potentially be extended to other disease states and immunological phenotypes.

The cohort consisted of 600 or so healthy bone marrow donors. At the time of sampling, all cohort members were nominally healthy, though unrecorded immune exposures were likely present. The donor tested CMV seropositive, placing the donor among the 289 seropositive members of the cohort. A peripheral blood sample was collected from each donor, and TCR beta sequencing was performed on peripheral blood mononuclear cells. The Qiagen DNeasy Blood Extraction Kit was used to extract genomic DNA from the blood cell samples. Library preparation used the immunoSEQ multiplex PCR assay. The multiplex PCR relied on a mix of 60 forward primers for TCR Vbeta segments and 13 reverse primers for TCR Jbeta segments. The CDR3 region of rearranged TCR beta genes was amplified from genomic DNA with a multiplex PCR assay. Amplified TCR beta libraries were sequenced as 87-base-pair reads on the Illumina HiSeq System. For the original study's pipeline: A later analysis counted approximately 84 million unique TCR beta chains across the 670 or so repertoires, and 10 million to 11 million of these chains were shared by at least two donors. A nearest-neighbor algorithm error-corrected the raw reads and collapsed the reads into unique sequences, merging closely related sequences to remove PCR and sequencing errors. V, D and J gene segments were assigned by aligning CDR3 sequences to IMGT reference sequences. Each retained sequence needed at least a six-nucleotide match to both a V gene segment and a J gene segment. A rearrangement counted as productive if the CDR3 had no stop codons and remained in frame with V and J, and every other rearrangement counted as non-productive. Following IMGT convention, CDR3 was defined as the stretch from the second conserved V-encoded cysteine up to the conserved J-encoded phenylalanine. Sequences without an unambiguous match to a single V gene segment were excluded from the earlier analysis of about 640 of the donors. In an earlier analysis of several hundred of the donors, V segments were called functional above 56.7% productive rearrangements and were called segregating when the between-donor standard deviation exceeded 5%. A statistical classification framework was built to diagnose cytomegalovirus status from the catalog of TCR beta chain sequences. In a later analysis, TCR nucleotide sequences were compared against IMGT/GENE-DB human TR gene sequences so that V and J genes could be assigned. The TCRdist pipeline was used in a later analysis to assign CDR3 sequences and most-parsimonious VDJ recombination scenarios. In a later analysis, every TCR beta chain was defined by the combination of its CDR3 amino acid sequence and its V-gene family, and reads without a unique V-gene family were dropped. In a later analysis, fewer than 650 highly shared, low-generation-probability nucleotide sequences were removed to address suspected cross-contamination and a sequencing artifact. In a later analysis, a clonal expansion index for each public chain was calculated from normalized within-repertoire ranks of inferred template counts. In a later analysis, generation probabilities were computed with a VDJ recombination model fitted to out-of-frame rearrangements, and the resulting probabilities were checked against IGoR. In a later analysis, TCR-TCR, TCR-HLA and TCR-CMV co-occurrence was scored with hypergeometric tests, and a repertoire-size bias correction was applied to TCR pairs. False discovery rates were estimated in a later analysis by permuting HLA or CMV assignments 20 times. In a later analysis, co-occurring TCRs were grouped using DBSCAN, with TCRdist sequence similarity added in when clustering inside HLA-allele-positive subsets. Repertoires with fewer than 30,000 or more than 120,000 public chains were left out of co-occurrence clustering, as were five repertoires with anomalous nucleotide sharing. TCRdb took this table from immuneACCESS and kept in-frame rearrangements with V and J called. Such tables lack part of the clones; where checked against another copy, unresolved V genes explain under half of the gap, and the rest is unexplained. V and J calls and clone size come straight from that table; D and trimming were deduced from the DNA. Across this sample there are roughly 140,000 clones, with 70% to 85% seen only once. The ten most abundant clones make up more than 6.5% of the sample.

The chain is assembled from TRBV7-9 and TRBJ2-5; matching of 8 bases hints at TRBD1 as the D gene. The closer fit of TRBJ2-7 to the DNA end suggests the J call may be wrong. The sequence was collected from a woman aged 50 to 60 in good health and CMV-seropositive. Sequences were obtained from PBMCs. The CDR3 amino acid sequence is: CASRKTGGGRAEQYF. In nucleotide form, the sequence is TGTGCCAGCAGAAAAACAGGGGGTGGGAGGGCCGAGCAGTACTTC.